This T cell receptor (beta chain) was observed in a study of blood T cells in healthy people across ages. V gave up 1 base and J gave up 10 bases; unmatched junction bases: 12. Germline CDR1 is SEHNR and CDR2 is FQNEAQ (reference sequence). The CDR3 runs 15 residues. Sample-barcoded 5' priming and a J-beta primer mix drove a second PCR of about 6 to 11 cycles. TCRdb recomputed calls from the 5' RACE reads with MiXCR, one row per CDR3 protein. This sample has some 1.1 million distinct CDR3 sequences, with 35% to 40% found just once. Caucasian individuals from Russia who were healthy and aged roughly 6 to 95 acted as donors. This clonotype was recorded a few times. Its target is not known. Overall study findings and caveats: Getting older went along with TCR beta diversity per million T cells dropping roughly linearly.

Sequences were obtained from blood. This sequence joins TRBV7-9 and TRBJ1-1, with 7 nucleotides matching TRBD1. This clonotype originated in a man aged 18-30 years in good health. The DNA for the CDR3 is TGTGCCAGCAGCTTAGGGAACGTCGGGACAGACGGAGCTTTCTTT. This translates into CASSLGNVGTDGAFF.